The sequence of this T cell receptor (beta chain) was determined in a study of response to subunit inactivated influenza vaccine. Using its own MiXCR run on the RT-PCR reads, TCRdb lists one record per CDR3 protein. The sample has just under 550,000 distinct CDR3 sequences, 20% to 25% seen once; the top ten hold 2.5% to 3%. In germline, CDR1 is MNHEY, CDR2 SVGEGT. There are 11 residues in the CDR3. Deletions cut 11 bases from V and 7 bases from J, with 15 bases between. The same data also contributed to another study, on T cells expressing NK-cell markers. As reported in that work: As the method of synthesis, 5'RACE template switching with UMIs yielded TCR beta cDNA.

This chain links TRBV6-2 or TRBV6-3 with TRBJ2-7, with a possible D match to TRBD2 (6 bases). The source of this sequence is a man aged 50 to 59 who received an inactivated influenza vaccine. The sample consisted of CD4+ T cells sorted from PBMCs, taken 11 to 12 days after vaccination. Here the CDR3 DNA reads TGTGCCTCCGAATCGGGGAGGGAGCAGTACTTC. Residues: CASESGREQYF.